The rows below give T cell receptor beta chains drawn from one sample of a study of identical twins. TCRdb re-called the 5' RACE reads through MiXCR, storing one row per CDR3 protein. The sample holds approximately 600,000 distinct CDR3 sequences; 9.6% are singletons and the top ten take 3%. These data also featured in a second study, about yellow fever vaccine responses in identical twins.

Sample: PBMCs. The receptor source for this set is a young woman in good health. The CDR3 runs from the conserved cysteine through the conserved F or W. The D gene is left open where the match is weak. The size entry is marked missing in some rows and otherwise reads once, few, many or a size class.

J,V,size,D,CDR3,DNA
TRBJ2-3,TRBV7-3,-,TRBD1,CASSLKQGEADTQYF,TGTGCCAGCAGCTTGAAACAGGGGGAAGCAGATACGCAGTATTTT
TRBJ1-4,TRBV7-2,few,-,CASSSSHNEKLFF,TGTGCCAGCAGCTCCAGTCATAATGAAAAACTGTTTTTT
TRBJ2-1,TRBV7-2,-,-,CASSPTLSYNEQFF,TGTGCCAGCAGCCCCACCCTTTCCTACAATGAGCAGTTCTTC
TRBJ2-1,TRBV29-1,-,-,CSVIRSSSDNEQFF,TGCAGCGTCATCCGATCATCTAGCGACAATGAGCAGTTCTTC
TRBJ1-5,TRBV7-2,-,-,CASSPDGRLNQPQHF,TGTGCCAGCAGCCCAGATGGACGACTGAATCAGCCCCAGCATTTT
TRBJ2-5,TRBV28,-,-,CASSMTSPETQYF,TGTGCCAGCAGCATGACTAGTCCGGAGACCCAGTACTTC
TRBJ2-2,TRBV7-7,few,TRBD2,CASRKTSGENTGELFF,TGTGCTAGCAGGAAGACTAGCGGGGAGAACACCGGGGAGCTGTTTTTT
TRBJ2-1,TRBV19,few,-,CASSIFAGLEYNEQFF,TGTGCCAGTAGTATTTTCGCGGGTCTGGAGTACAATGAGCAGTTCTTC
TRBJ2-7,TRBV5-1,many,-,CASSSEAGAYEQYF,TGCGCCAGCAGCTCAGAAGCAGGGGCCTACGAGCAGTACTTC
TRBJ1-2,TRBV2,few,-,CASSVNNYGYTF,TGTGCCAGCAGCGTCAATAACTATGGCTACACCTTC
TRBJ1-3,TRBV20-1,-,-,CSARDHREKGRNTIYF,TGCAGTGCTAGAGATCACCGGGAGAAGGGTAGGAACACCATATATTTT
TRBJ2-7,TRBV6-2/TRBV6-3,many,TRBD1,CASRTGTGQGTYEQYF,TGTGCCAGCAGAACAGGGACAGGCCAAGGCACCTACGAGCAGTACTTC
TRBJ1-5,TRBV4-1,many,-,CASSQEAGRPREPQHF,TGCGCCAGCAGCCAAGAGGCAGGAAGGCCCAGGGAGCCCCAGCATTTT
TRBJ2-7,TRBV5-1,-,TRBD2,CASSLGSSGRYEQYF,TGCGCCAGCAGCTTGGGGTCTAGCGGGAGATACGAGCAGTACTTC
TRBJ2-5,TRBV10-3,-,TRBD2,CATLTTSGPGETQYF,TGTGCCACCCTGACGACTAGCGGGCCGGGGGAGACCCAGTACTTC
TRBJ2-7,TRBV4-2,many,TRBD2,CASSQEGLAGTSAYEQYF,TGTGCCAGCAGCCAAGAAGGACTAGCGGGGACGTCCGCCTACGAGCAGTACTTC